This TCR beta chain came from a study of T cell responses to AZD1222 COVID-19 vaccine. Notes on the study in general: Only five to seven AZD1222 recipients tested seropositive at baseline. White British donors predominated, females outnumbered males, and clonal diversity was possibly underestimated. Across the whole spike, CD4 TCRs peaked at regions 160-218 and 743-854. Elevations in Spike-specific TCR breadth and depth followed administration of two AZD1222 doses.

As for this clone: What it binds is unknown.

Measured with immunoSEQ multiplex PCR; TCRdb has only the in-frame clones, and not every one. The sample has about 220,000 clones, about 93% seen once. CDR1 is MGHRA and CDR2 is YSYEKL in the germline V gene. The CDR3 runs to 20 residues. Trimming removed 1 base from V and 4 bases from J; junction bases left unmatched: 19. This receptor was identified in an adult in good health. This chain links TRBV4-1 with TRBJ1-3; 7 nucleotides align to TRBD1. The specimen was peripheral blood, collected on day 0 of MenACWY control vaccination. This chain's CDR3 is CASSQGWKSGQSLRGNTIYF. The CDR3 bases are TGCGCCAGCAGCCAAGGATGGAAATCGGGACAGTCACTTCGCGGAAACACCATATATTTT.